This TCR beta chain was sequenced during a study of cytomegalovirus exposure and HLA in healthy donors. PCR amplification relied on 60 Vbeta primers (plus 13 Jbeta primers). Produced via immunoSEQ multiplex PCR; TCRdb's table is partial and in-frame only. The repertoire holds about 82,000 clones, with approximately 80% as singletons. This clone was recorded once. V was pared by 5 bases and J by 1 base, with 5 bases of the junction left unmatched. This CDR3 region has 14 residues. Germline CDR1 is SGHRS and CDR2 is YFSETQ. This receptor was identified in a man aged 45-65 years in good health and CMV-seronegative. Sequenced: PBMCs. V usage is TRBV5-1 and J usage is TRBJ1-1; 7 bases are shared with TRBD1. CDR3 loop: CASSYRQGNTEAFF. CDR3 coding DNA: TGCGCCAGCAGTTATAGACAGGGGAACACTGAAGCTTTCTTT. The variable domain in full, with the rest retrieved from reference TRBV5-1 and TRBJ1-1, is KAGVTQTPRYLIKTRGQQVTLSCSPISGHRSVSWYQQTPGQGLQFLFEYFSETQRNKGNFPGRFSGRQFSNSRSEMNVSTLELGDSALYLCASSYRQGNTEAFFGQGTRLTVV.